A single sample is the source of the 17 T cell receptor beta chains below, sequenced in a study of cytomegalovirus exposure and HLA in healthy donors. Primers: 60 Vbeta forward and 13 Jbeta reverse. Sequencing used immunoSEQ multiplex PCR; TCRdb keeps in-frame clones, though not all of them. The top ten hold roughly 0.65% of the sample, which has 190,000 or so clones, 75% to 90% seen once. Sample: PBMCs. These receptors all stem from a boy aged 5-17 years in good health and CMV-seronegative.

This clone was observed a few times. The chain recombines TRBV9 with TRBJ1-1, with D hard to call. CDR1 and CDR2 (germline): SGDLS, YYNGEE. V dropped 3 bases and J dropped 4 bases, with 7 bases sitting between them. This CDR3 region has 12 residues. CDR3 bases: TGTGCCAGCAGCGGACGGAGCACTGAAGCTTTCTTT. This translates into CASSGRSTEAFF.

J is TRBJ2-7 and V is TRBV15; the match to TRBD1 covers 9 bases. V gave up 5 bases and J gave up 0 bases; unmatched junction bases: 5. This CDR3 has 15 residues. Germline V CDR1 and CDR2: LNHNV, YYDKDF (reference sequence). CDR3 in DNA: TGTGCCACCAGCCCCCGGACAGGGGACTCCTACGAGCAGTACTTC. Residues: CATSPRTGDSYEQYF. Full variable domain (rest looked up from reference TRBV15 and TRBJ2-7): DAMVIQNPRYQVTQFGKPVTLSCSQTLNHNVMYWYQQKSSQAPKLLFHYYDKDFNNEADTPDNFQSRRPNTSFCFLDIRSPGLGDTAMYLCATSPRTGDSYEQYFGPGTRLTVT.

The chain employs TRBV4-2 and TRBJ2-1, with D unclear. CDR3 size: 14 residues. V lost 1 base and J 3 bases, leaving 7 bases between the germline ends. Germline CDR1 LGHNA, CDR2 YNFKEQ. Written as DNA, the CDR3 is TGTGCCAGCAGCCAAGGCGCTGACTACAATGAGCAGTTCTTC. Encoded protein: CASSQGADYNEQFF.

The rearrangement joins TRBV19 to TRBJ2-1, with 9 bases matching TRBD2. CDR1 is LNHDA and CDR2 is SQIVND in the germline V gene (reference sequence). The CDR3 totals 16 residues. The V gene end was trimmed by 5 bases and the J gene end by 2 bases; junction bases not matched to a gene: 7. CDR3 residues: CASSAVGGRAYNEQFF. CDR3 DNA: TGTGCCAGTAGTGCTGTCGGCGGGAGGGCCTACAATGAGCAGTTCTTC.

The CDR3 coding sequence is TGTGCCAGTAGTCTAAGGGACAGGAGAGACTACGAGCAGTACTTC. Its translation is CASSLRDRRDYEQYF. This sequence joins TRBV19 and TRBJ2-7; 8 bases are shared with TRBD1. Germline CDR1 reads LNHDA; CDR2 reads SQIVND (reference sequence). Germline trimming cut 5 bases from V and 3 bases from J; bases unmatched to any gene: 9. The CDR3 has 15 amino acids.

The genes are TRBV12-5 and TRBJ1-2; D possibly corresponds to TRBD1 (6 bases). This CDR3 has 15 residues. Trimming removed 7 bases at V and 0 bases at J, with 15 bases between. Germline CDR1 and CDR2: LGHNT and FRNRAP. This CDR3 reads CASDNRGAANYGYTF. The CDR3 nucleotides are TGTGCTAGTGATAATCGGGGGGCCGCTAACTATGGCTACACCTTC. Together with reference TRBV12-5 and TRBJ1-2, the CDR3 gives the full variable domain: DARVTQTPRHKVTEMGQEVTMRCQPILGHNTVFWYRQTMMQGLELLAYFRNRAPLDDSGMPKDRFSAEMPDATLATLKIQPSEPRDSAVYFCASDNRGAANYGYTFGSGTRLTVV.

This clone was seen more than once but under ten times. CDR3 bases: TGTGCCAGCAGCTTGAGACAGGTCTCAAGATCTGGAAACACCATATATTTT. It codes for CASSLRQVSRSGNTIYF. The chain is built from TRBV7-2 and TRBJ1-3, with D possibly matching TRBD1 (6 bases). CDR3 length: 17 residues. From germline, CDR1 is SGHTA and CDR2 FQGNSA. Trimming cost V 3 bases and J 1 base, with 16 bases left between them.

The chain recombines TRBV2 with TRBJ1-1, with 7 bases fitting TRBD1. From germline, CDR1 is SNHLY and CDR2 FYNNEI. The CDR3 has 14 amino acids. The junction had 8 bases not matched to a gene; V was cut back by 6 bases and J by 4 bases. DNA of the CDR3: TGTGCCAGCAGCCCACAGGGGCCGGTCACTGAAGCTTTCTTT. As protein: CASSPQGPVTEAFF.

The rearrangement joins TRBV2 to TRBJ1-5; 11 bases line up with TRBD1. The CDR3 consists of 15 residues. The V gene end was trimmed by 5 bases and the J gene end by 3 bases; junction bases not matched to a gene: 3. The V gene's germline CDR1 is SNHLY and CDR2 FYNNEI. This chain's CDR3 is CASSTDRGHNQPQHF. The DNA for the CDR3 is TGTGCCAGCAGTACGGACAGGGGGCACAATCAGCCCCAGCATTTT.

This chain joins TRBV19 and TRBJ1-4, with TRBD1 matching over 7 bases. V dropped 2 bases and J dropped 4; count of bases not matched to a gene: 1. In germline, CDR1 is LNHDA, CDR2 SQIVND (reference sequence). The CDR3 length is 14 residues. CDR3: CASSIQGGNEKLFF. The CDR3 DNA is TGTGCCAGTAGTATACAGGGGGGTAATGAAAAACTGTTTTTT. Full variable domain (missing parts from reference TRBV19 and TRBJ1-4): DGGITQSPKYLFRKEGQNVTLSCEQNLNHDAMYWYRQDPGQGLRLIYYSQIVNDFQKGDIAEGYSVSREKKESFPLTVTSAQKNPTAFYLCASSIQGGNEKLFFGSGTQLSVL.

Here the CDR3 reads CASSRRTGNYGYTF. CDR3 nucleotides: TGCGCCAGCAGCCGAAGGACAGGAAACTATGGCTACACCTTC. This chain links TRBV5-1 with TRBJ1-2, with TRBD1 matching over 7 bases. J was trimmed by 2 bases and V by 4 bases; bases with no gene match: 5. CDR1 is SGHRS and CDR2 is YFSETQ in the germline V gene. The CDR3 sequence is 14 residues long.

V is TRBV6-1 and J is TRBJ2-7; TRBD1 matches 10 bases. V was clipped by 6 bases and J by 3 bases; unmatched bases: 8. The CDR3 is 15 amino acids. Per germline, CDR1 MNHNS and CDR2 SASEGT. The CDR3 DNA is TGTGCCAGCAGCATCGGGACAGGGGTTATCTACGAGCAGTACTTC. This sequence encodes CASSIGTGVIYEQYF.

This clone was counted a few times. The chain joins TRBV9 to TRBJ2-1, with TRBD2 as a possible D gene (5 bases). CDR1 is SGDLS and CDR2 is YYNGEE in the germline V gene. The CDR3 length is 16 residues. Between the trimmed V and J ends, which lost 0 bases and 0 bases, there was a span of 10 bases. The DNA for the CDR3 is TGTGCCAGCAGCGTAGTTGCGGGCAGCTCCTACAATGAGCAGTTCTTC. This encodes CASSVVAGSSYNEQFF.

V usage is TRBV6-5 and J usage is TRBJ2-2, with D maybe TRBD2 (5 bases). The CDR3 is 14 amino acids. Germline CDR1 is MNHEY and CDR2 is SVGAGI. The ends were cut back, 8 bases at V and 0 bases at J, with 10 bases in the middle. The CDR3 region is CASGRTTNTGELFF. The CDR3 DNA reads TGTGCCAGCGGGAGAACAACGAACACCGGGGAGCTGTTTTTT.

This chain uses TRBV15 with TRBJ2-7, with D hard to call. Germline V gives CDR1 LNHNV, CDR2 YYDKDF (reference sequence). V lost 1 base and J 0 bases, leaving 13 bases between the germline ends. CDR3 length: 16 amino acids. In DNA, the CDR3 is TGTGCCACCAGCAGAGTCCCTAGAGCGAGCTCCTACGAGCAGTACTTC. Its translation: CATSRVPRASSYEQYF.

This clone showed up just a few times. The CDR3 protein is CASRGGQGARNTIYF. The CDR3, as DNA: TGTGCCAGCCGAGGGGGACAGGGGGCAAGAAACACCATATATTTT. This chain joins TRBV6-5 and TRBJ1-3; 12 positions agree with TRBD1. This CDR3 region has 15 residues. With 8 bases clipped from V and 5 bases from J, the junction kept 7 bases outside the gene matches. The germline gives CDR1 MNHEY, CDR2 SVGAGI.

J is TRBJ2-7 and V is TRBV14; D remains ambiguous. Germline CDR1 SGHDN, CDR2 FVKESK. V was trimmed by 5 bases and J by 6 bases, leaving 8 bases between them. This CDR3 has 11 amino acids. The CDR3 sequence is CASSFSVEQYF. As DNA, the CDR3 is TGTGCCAGCAGCTTCTCCGTCGAGCAGTACTTC.